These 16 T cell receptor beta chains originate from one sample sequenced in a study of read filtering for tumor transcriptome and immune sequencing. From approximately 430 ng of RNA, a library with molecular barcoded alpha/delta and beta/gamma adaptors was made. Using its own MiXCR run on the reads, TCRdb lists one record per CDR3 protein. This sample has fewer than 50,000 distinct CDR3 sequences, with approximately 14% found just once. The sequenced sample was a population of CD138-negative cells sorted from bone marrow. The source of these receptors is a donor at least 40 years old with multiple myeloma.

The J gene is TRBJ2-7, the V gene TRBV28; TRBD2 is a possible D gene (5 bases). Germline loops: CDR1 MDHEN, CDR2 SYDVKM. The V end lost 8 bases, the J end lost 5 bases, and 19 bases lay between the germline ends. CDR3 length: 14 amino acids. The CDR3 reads CASHFVRGSHEQYF. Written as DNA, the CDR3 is TGTGCCAGCCACTTCGTCAGAGGGTCTCACGAGCAGTACTTC. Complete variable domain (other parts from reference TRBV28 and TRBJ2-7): DVKVTQSSRYLVKRTGEKVFLECVQDMDHENMFWYRQDPGLGLRLIYFSYDVKMKEKGDIPEGYSVSREKKERFSLILESASTNQTSMYLCASHFVRGSHEQYFGPGTRLTVT.

The CDR3, as DNA: TGCAGCGGTGGGACAGCCTACAATGAGCAGTTCTTC. Amino acid sequence: CSGGTAYNEQFF. V is TRBV29-1 and J is TRBJ2-1; 7 positions match TRBD1. With 7 bases clipped from V and 2 bases from J, the junction kept 2 bases outside the gene matches. The CDR3 contains 12 residues. Germline assignment: CDR1 SQVTM and CDR2 ANQGSEA.

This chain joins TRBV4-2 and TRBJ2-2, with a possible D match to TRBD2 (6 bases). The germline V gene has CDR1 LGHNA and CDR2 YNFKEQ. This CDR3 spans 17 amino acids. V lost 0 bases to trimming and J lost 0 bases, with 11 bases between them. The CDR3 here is CASSQDFRGANTGELFF. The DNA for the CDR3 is TGTGCCAGCAGCCAAGATTTTCGCGGGGCGAACACCGGGGAGCTGTTTTTT.

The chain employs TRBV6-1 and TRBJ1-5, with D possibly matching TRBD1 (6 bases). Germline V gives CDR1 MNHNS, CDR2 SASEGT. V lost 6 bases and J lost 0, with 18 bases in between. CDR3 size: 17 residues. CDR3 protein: CASRIQGFGYSNQPQHF. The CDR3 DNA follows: TGTGCCAGCAGGATACAGGGTTTTGGGTATAGCAATCAGCCCCAGCATTTT.

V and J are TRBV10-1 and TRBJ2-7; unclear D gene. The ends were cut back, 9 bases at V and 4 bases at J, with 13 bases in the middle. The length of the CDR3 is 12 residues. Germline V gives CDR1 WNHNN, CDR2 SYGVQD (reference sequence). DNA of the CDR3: TGCGCCAGGAGAGTAGACATTTACGAGCAGTACTTC. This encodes CARRVDIYEQYF.

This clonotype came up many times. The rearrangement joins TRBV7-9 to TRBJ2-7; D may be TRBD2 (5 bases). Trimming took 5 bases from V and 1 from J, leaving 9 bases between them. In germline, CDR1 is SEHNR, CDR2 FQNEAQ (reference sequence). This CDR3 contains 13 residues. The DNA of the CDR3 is TGTGCCAGCAGCGAGAGCGGTTCCTACGAGCAGTACTTC. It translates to CASSESGSYEQYF. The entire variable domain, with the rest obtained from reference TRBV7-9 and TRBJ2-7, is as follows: DTGVSQNPRHKITKRGQNVTFRCDPISEHNRLYWYRQTLGQGPEFLTYFQNEAQLEKSRLLSDRFSAERPKGSFSTLEIQRTEQGDSAMYLCASSESGSYEQYFGPGTRLTVT.

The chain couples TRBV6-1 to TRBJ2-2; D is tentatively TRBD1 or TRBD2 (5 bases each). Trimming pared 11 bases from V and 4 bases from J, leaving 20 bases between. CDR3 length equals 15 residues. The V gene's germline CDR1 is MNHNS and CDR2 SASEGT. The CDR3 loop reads CASQHSRGLTGELFF. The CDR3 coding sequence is TGTGCCTCTCAACACTCCCGGGGCCTCACCGGGGAGCTGTTTTTT.

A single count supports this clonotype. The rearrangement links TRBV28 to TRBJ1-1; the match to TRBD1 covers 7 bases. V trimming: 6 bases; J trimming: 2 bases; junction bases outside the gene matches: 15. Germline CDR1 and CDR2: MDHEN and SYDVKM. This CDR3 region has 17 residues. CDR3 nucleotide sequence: TGTGCCAGCAGGACCCTCGCGGCAGGGGGGCACAACACTGAAGCTTTCTTT. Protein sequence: CASRTLAAGGHNTEAFF.

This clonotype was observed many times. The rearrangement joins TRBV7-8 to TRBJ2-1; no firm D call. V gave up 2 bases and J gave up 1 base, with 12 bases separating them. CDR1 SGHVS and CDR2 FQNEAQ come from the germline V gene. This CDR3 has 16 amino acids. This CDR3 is CASSLRDVGSYNEQFF. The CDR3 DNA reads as TGTGCCAGCAGCTTAAGGGATGTGGGGTCCTACAATGAGCAGTTCTTC.

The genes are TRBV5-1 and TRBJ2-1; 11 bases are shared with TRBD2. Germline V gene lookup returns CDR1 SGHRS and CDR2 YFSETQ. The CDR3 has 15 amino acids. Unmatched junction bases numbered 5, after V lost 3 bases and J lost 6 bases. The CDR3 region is CASSSGLAGTNEQFF. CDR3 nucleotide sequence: TGCGCCAGCAGCTCCGGACTAGCGGGTACCAATGAGCAGTTCTTC.

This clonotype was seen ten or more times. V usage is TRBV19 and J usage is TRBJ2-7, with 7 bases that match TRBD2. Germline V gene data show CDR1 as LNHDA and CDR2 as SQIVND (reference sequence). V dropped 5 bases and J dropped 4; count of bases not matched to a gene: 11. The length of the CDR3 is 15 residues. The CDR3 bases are TGTGCCAGTAGTCCCCGGTCTAGCGGAGGTTACGAGCAGTACTTC. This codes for CASSPRSSGGYEQYF.

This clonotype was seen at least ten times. The DNA of the CDR3 is TGTGCCAGCAGCGGACTAGCGGGAGCAGGCAAAAACATTCAGTACTTC. Translating gives CASSGLAGAGKNIQYF. The genes are TRBV2 and TRBJ2-4, with 13 bases matching TRBD2. CDR1 SNHLY and CDR2 FYNNEI come from the germline V gene. The CDR3 has 16 residues. V shed 6 bases, J shed 3 bases, and the junction held 5 bases outside the gene matches.

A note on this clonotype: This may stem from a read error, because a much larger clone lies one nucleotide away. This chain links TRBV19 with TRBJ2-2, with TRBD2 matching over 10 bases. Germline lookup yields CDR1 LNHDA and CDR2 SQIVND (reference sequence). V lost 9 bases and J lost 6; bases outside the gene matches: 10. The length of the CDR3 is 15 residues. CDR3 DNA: TGTGCCAGCCGGCAGCTAGCGGGAGTGCCCGGGGAGCTGTTTTTT. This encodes CASRQLAGVPGELFF.

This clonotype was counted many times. The CDR3 sequence is CASSLRTGATTSYNEQFF. The CDR3 DNA is TGTGCCAGCAGTCTACGGACAGGGGCAACCACCTCCTACAATGAGCAGTTCTTC. This chain connects TRBV6-1 to TRBJ2-1; 9 nucleotides match TRBD1. CDR3 length equals 18 residues. With V trimmed by 5 bases and J by 0 bases, 11 bases remained unmatched. Germline lookup yields CDR1 MNHNS and CDR2 SASEGT.

The CDR3 DNA is TGTGCCTCAGCGGGCCAGCCGGGCACCGGGGAGCTGTTTTTT. It yields the protein CASAGQPGTGELFF. V is TRBV28 and J is TRBJ2-2, with a tentative D call TRBD2 (6 bases). The CDR3 is made up of 14 amino acids. Trimming cost V 11 bases and J 4 bases, with 17 bases left between them. The germline gives CDR1 MDHEN, CDR2 SYDVKM.

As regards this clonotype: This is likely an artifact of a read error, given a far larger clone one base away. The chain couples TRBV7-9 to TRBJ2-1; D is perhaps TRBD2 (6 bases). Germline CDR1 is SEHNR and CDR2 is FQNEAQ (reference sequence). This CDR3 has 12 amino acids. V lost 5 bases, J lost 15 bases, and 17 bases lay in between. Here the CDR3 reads CASSPGGLLPFF. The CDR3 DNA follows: TGTGCCAGCAGCCCCGGGGGTCTACTTCCGTTCTTC. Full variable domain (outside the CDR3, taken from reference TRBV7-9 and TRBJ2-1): DTGVSQNPRHKITKRGQNVTFRCDPISEHNRLYWYRQTLGQGPEFLTYFQNEAQLEKSRLLSDRFSAERPKGSFSTLEIQRTEQGDSAMYLCASSPGGLLPFFGPGTRLTVL.